This entry lists 22 T cell receptor beta chains sequenced from one sample in a study of cytomegalovirus exposure and HLA in healthy donors. Some clones are missing from TCRdb's copy, which holds only in-frame ones; the method was immunoSEQ multiplex PCR. Altogether 110,000 to 150,000 clones are present, 94% being singletons, with the ten largest covering approximately 1.8%. Sequenced: PBMCs. Source of these receptors: a man aged 18-30 years in good health and CMV-seropositive.

This clone occurred once. CDR3 in DNA: TGCGCCAGCAGCTTGGGGACAGGGACTGAAGCTTTCTTT. Its protein is CASSLGTGTEAFF. The chain is built from TRBV5-1 and TRBJ1-1; 8 bases align to TRBD1. The CDR3 extends over 13 amino acids. Germline V CDR1 and CDR2: SGHRS, YFSETQ. With 0 bases clipped from V and 5 bases from J, the junction kept 0 bases outside the gene matches.

This rearrangement joins TRBV6-5 to TRBJ2-7; 8 bases map to TRBD2. The CDR3 has 13 amino acids. Germline V CDR1 and CDR2: MNHEY, SVGAGI. V trimming: 7 bases; J trimming: 6 bases; junction bases outside the gene matches: 8. The CDR3 spells CASNRGLESEQYF. Written as DNA, the CDR3 is TGTGCCAGCAATCGGGGACTAGAATCCGAGCAGTACTTC.

In nucleotides, the CDR3 is TGTGCCACCTCCTCTAGCGTTGGAGATACGCAGTATTTT. This codes for CATSSSVGDTQYF. The chain recombines TRBV27 with TRBJ2-3, with D tentatively TRBD2 (6 bases). Germline V gene lookup returns CDR1 MNHEY and CDR2 SMNVEV (reference sequence). Trimming cost V 10 bases and J 5 bases, with 16 bases left between them. CDR3 length equals 13 residues.

The chain joins TRBV7-9 to TRBJ2-7; possible D gene TRBD2, 6 bases. The germline V gene has CDR1 SEHNR and CDR2 FQNEAQ (reference sequence). The CDR3 totals 14 residues. The V gene lost 2 bases and the J gene lost 2 bases, with 10 bases spanning the gap. CDR3 nucleotides: TGTGCCAGCAGCTTATCGGGACTGCCCTACGAGCAGTACTTC. Its protein is CASSLSGLPYEQYF.

This chain links TRBV7-3 with TRBJ2-1, with no clear D. V was clipped by 5 bases and J by 7 bases, with 12 bases between them. CDR1 and CDR2 from the germline V gene are SGHTA and FQGTGA. The CDR3 consists of 13 residues. The CDR3 here is CASSPSPLNEQFF. CDR3 nucleotides: TGTGCCAGCAGCCCATCGCCCCTAAATGAGCAGTTCTTC.

The chain couples TRBV10-2 to TRBJ2-7; 11 bases are shared with TRBD2. The CDR3 runs 15 residues. With V trimmed by 7 bases and J by 2 bases, 7 bases remained unmatched. Germline V gives CDR1 WSHSY, CDR2 SAAADI. CDR3 residues: CASMETLAGAYEQYF. CDR3 DNA: TGCGCCAGCATGGAGACACTAGCGGGGGCCTACGAGCAGTACTTC.

The CDR3 reads CAWRDAGRRPYEQYF. The CDR3 DNA sequence: TGTGCCTGGAGAGACGCGGGACGGCGGCCATACGAGCAGTACTTC. The chain uses TRBV30 and TRBJ2-7; D might be TRBD2 (6 bases). Germline CDR1 reads GTSNPN; CDR2 reads SVGIG (reference sequence). The CDR3 length is 15 residues. V shed 3 bases and J shed 4 bases, with 19 bases lying between them.

This clone occurred a few times. The CDR3 nucleotides read TGTGCCAGCAGAGGGACAGCCTACAATGAGCAGTTCTTC. Translation: CASRGTAYNEQFF. The chain links TRBV5-4 to TRBJ2-1, with 7 bases fitting TRBD1. From germline, CDR1 is SGHNT and CDR2 YYREEE (reference sequence). The CDR3 is made up of 13 amino acids. The V gene end was trimmed by 5 bases and the J gene end by 2 bases; junction bases not matched to a gene: 1.

The rearrangement links TRBV2 to TRBJ2-3; unclear D gene. Germline CDR1 SNHLY, CDR2 FYNNEI. Trimming removed 3 bases from V and 5 bases from J, with 15 bases in between. The CDR3 runs to 15 residues. CDR3 DNA sequence: TGTGCCAGCAGTGATCAGCGCCCCGGCAAAGATACGCAGTATTTT. This sequence encodes CASSDQRPGKDTQYF.

The CDR3 nucleotides are TGCGCCAGCAGGGACAGGGGACACTCTGGAAACACCATATATTTT. As protein: CASRDRGHSGNTIYF. This chain links TRBV5-1 with TRBJ1-3, with 9 bases fitting TRBD1. The CDR3 loop spans 15 amino acids. The V gene end was trimmed by 5 bases and the J gene end by 0 bases; junction bases not matched to a gene: 3. The germline V gene encodes CDR1 SGHRS and CDR2 YFSETQ.

CDR3 nucleotide sequence: TGTGCCAGCAGCTTGGGCGGGGGGCGAGTCTATGGCTACACCTTC. Amino acids: CASSLGGGRVYGYTF. The V and J genes are TRBV5-6 and TRBJ1-2; D is perhaps TRBD1 (6 bases). CDR3 length equals 15 residues. V was trimmed by 0 bases and J by 4 bases, leaving 13 bases between them. The germline V gene encodes CDR1 SGHDT and CDR2 YYEEEE.

This chain links TRBV5-1 with TRBJ2-7, with D uncertain. The germline V gene has CDR1 SGHRS and CDR2 YFSETQ. Deletions cut 1 base from V and 3 bases from J, with 11 bases between. CDR3 length: 14 amino acids. The CDR3 here is CASSLPSSGYEQYF. For the CDR3, the DNA is TGCGCCAGCAGCTTGCCCTCCTCAGGCTACGAGCAGTACTTC.

This chain joins TRBV10-3 and TRBJ2-7, with 8 bases matching TRBD2. CDR1 and CDR2 from the germline V gene are ENHRY and SYGVKD. V dropped 3 bases and J dropped 6; count of bases not matched to a gene: 7. There are 14 residues in the CDR3. The CDR3 DNA sequence: TGTGCCATCAGTGATCCAGCGGGAGTATCCGAGCAGTACTTC. It yields the protein CAISDPAGVSEQYF.

The chain couples TRBV4-1 to TRBJ1-4; D is uncertain. Deletions cut 0 bases from V and 4 bases from J, with 12 bases between. The germline CDR1 and CDR2 sequences are MGHRA and YSYEKL. CDR3 length: 16 amino acids. The CDR3 DNA sequence: TGCGCCAGCAGCCAAGAGGTGCTCGGGGATAATGAAAAACTGTTTTTT. Amino acid sequence: CASSQEVLGDNEKLFF.

V usage is TRBV9 and J usage is TRBJ2-7; D remains unclear. CDR3 length equals 14 residues. Germline V gene data show CDR1 as SGDLS and CDR2 as YYNGEE. Trimming left V 3 bases short and J 2 bases short, with 12 bases between. The CDR3 coding sequence is TGTGCCAGCAGCGCCACCCCAAAGCCCTACGAGCAGTACTTC. Translating it yields CASSATPKPYEQYF.

The genes are TRBV28 and TRBJ2-3, with D perhaps TRBD1 (6 bases). V was shortened by 4 bases and J by 1 base, with 12 bases between the two germline ends. CDR1 is MDHEN, CDR2 SYDVKM, per germline. This CDR3 has 15 residues. The CDR3 reads CASSSTGYRTDTQYF. The DNA of the CDR3 is TGTGCCAGCAGTTCAACAGGGTATCGCACAGATACGCAGTATTTT.

The gene calls are TRBV4-1 and TRBJ2-3; D is unresolved. V lost 5 bases and J lost 0, with 12 bases in between. This CDR3 has 15 amino acids. The germline gives CDR1 MGHRA, CDR2 YSYEKL. This CDR3 is CASSTTPFSTDTQYF. The CDR3 nucleotides are TGCGCCAGCAGCACCACACCATTTAGCACAGATACGCAGTATTTT.

The CDR3 reads CASSMARSTFF. The CDR3 region has the DNA TGTGCCAGTAGTATGGCACGCTCAACTTTCTTT. The V call is TRBV19, the J call TRBJ1-1, with D unclear. The germline CDR1 and CDR2 sequences are LNHDA and SQIVND (reference sequence). V lost 3 bases and J lost 12, with 11 bases in between. This CDR3 spans 11 amino acids.

For the CDR3, the DNA is TGTGCCAGCAGCAGAGACAGTTACAATGAGCAGTTCTTC. This gives the protein CASSRDSYNEQFF. The chain has TRBV9 and TRBJ2-1, with a weak D call TRBD1 (5 bases). The CDR3 has 13 residues. Germline-derived CDR1 and CDR2 are SGDLS and YYNGEE. Trimming cost V 4 bases and J 4 bases, with 9 bases left between them.

CDR3: CASSVAGGVGETQYF. CDR3 nucleotide sequence: TGTGCCAGCAGTGTAGCGGGAGGGGTTGGGGAGACCCAGTACTTC. The chain recombines TRBV28 with TRBJ2-5; the match to TRBD2 covers 11 bases. Unmatched junction bases numbered 7, after V lost 5 bases and J lost 5 bases. From germline, CDR1 is MDHEN and CDR2 SYDVKM. This CDR3 has 15 amino acids.

This chain uses TRBV5-1 with TRBJ1-2; 10 bases fit TRBD1. Germline CDR1 is SGHRS and CDR2 is YFSETQ. The CDR3 has 19 residues. The V segment lost 2 bases and the J segment 1 base; nucleotides outside the gene matches: 14. The CDR3 here is CASSFLAGTGATINYGYTF. CDR3 nucleotide sequence: TGCGCCAGCAGCTTTTTAGCCGGGACAGGGGCGACCATTAACTATGGCTACACCTTC.

The sample holds a few counts of this clone. The V call is TRBV5-4, the J call TRBJ2-7; D perhaps matches TRBD2 (6 bases). The CDR3 covers 14 residues. CDR1 is SGHNT, CDR2 YYREEE, per germline (reference sequence). The V gene lost 0 bases and the J gene lost 9 bases, with 16 bases spanning the gap. In DNA form, the CDR3 reads TGTGCCAGCAGCTTGGAACTAGCTGAGCTGGTGCAGTACTTC. Translating gives CASSLELAELVQYF.